The next 10 T cell receptor beta chains were all read from a single sample in a study of blood T cell repertoires in COVID-19. This table comes from immunoSEQ multiplex PCR, and its TCRdb copy is limited to in-frame clones, with some not included. The table lists some 390,000 clones, 75% to 90% of them singletons. The specimen sequenced was PBMCs or T cells enriched from blood (not recorded which). All receptors derive from a man aged 25-45 years who had recovered from COVID-19.

This chain links TRBV25-1 with TRBJ1-6; D is possibly TRBD1 (5 bases). The germline V and J ends were trimmed by 6 bases and 7 bases, with 13 bases remaining between them. The CDR3 covers 14 residues. The germline gives CDR1 MGHDK, CDR2 SYGVNS. The CDR3 DNA sequence: TGTGCCAGCAGCCGCTTGGGGCAGAATTCACCCCTCCACTTT. It yields the protein CASSRLGQNSPLHF.

The chain uses TRBV18 and TRBJ2-7; 7 bases are a match to TRBD1. Germline V CDR1 and CDR2: KGHSH, LQKENI. J lost 0 bases, V lost 3 bases, and 14 bases had no gene match. This CDR3 contains 18 residues. The CDR3 loop reads CASSPRLTGLIDSYEQYF. CDR3 in DNA: TGTGCCAGCTCACCGAGGCTGACAGGGTTAATAGACTCCTACGAGCAGTACTTC.

V usage is TRBV6-4 and J usage is TRBJ2-1; D perhaps matches TRBD2 (5 bases). Germline CDR1 is MRHNA and CDR2 is SNTAGT. Between the trimmed V and J ends, which lost 3 bases and 4 bases, there was a span of 7 bases. This CDR3 is 13 amino acids long. DNA for the CDR3: TGTGCCAGCAGTGATACGGGATACAATGAGCAGTTCTTC. Protein: CASSDTGYNEQFF.

The J gene is TRBJ1-1, the V gene TRBV7-2, with 10 bases lining up with TRBD1. Per germline, CDR1 SGHTA and CDR2 FQGNSA. The CDR3 sequence is 15 residues long. J was trimmed by 5 bases and V by 5 bases; bases with no gene match: 8. DNA for the CDR3: TGTGCCAGCAGCCCCGGACAGGGGGAGGGAACTGAAGCTTTCTTT. The encoded protein is CASSPGQGEGTEAFF.

This clone appeared once. The chain couples TRBV10-1 to TRBJ2-1; 9 bases map to TRBD2. The CDR3 length is 15 residues. The J segment lost 9 bases and the V segment lost 0 bases, leaving 6 bases of the junction unmatched. Germline V gives CDR1 WNHNN, CDR2 SYGVQD (reference sequence). CDR3 in DNA: TGCGCCAGCAGTGAGTCGACTAGCGGCGAGGGTGAGCAGTTCTTC. Translation gives CASSESTSGEGEQFF.

This chain connects TRBV7-2 to TRBJ2-7; D is perhaps TRBD2 (6 bases). V gave up 1 base and J gave up 7 bases, with 11 bases separating them. CDR1 and CDR2 from the germline V gene are SGHTA and FQGNSA. The CDR3 spans 13 residues. CDR3 DNA sequence: TGTGCCAGCAGCTTAGAGGAGGGTGGAGAGCAGTACTTC. Translation gives CASSLEEGGEQYF.

The chain recombines TRBV24-1 with TRBJ2-5; D uncertain. CDR1 and CDR2 from the germline V gene are KGHDR and SFDVKD. The CDR3 runs to 15 residues. Between the trimmed V and J ends, which lost 6 bases and 2 bases, there was a span of 15 bases. The CDR3 here is CATSPQGGSQETQYF. In DNA, the CDR3 is TGTGCCACCAGTCCCCAAGGCGGCTCGCAAGAGACCCAGTACTTC.

V gene TRBV5-1 combines with J gene TRBJ2-5, with 12 bases that match TRBD1. V gave up 4 bases and J gave up 4 bases; unmatched junction bases: 8. The V gene's germline CDR1 is SGHRS and CDR2 YFSETQ. CDR3 size: 16 residues. CDR3: CASSPGTGGTGETQYF. The CDR3 DNA reads TGCGCCAGCAGCCCCGGGACAGGGGGCACTGGAGAGACCCAGTACTTC.

The chain recombines TRBV20-1 with TRBJ2-1; the match to TRBD2 covers 7 bases. The CDR3 spans 14 residues. Trimming at V came to 3 bases and at J to 3 bases, leaving 5 bases not matched to a gene. The germline V gene encodes CDR1 DFQATT and CDR2 SNEGSKA (reference sequence). CDR3 in DNA: TGCAGTGCTAGTTCGGGCGGGGGCTACAATGAGCAGTTCTTC. Translating gives CSASSGGGYNEQFF.

This clone occurred once. The chain combines TRBV5-1 with TRBJ1-5; 7 bases agree with TRBD1. This CDR3 has 14 residues. Germline V CDR1 and CDR2: SGHRS, YFSETQ. With 0 bases clipped from V and 5 bases from J, the junction kept 2 bases outside the gene matches. CDR3 in amino acids: CASSLVGTDQPQHF. The CDR3 DNA is TGCGCCAGCAGCTTGGTGGGGACAGATCAGCCCCAGCATTTT.